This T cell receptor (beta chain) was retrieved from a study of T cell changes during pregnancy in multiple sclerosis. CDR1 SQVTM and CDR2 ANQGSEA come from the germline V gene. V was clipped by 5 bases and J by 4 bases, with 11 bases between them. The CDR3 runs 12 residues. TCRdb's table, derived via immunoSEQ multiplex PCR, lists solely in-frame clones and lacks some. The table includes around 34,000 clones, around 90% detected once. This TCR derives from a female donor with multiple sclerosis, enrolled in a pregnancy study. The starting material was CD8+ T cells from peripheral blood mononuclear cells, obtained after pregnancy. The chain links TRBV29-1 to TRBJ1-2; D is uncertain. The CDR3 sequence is CSVPVPPYGYTF. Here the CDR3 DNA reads TGCAGCGTTCCGGTTCCGCCCTATGGCTACACCTTC. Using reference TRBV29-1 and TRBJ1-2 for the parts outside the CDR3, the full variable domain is SAVISQKPSRDICQRGTSLTIQCQVDSQVTMMFWYRQQPGQSLTLIATANQGSEATYESGFVIDKFPISRPNLTFSTLTVSNMSPEDSSIYLCSVPVPPYGYTFGSGTRLTVV.